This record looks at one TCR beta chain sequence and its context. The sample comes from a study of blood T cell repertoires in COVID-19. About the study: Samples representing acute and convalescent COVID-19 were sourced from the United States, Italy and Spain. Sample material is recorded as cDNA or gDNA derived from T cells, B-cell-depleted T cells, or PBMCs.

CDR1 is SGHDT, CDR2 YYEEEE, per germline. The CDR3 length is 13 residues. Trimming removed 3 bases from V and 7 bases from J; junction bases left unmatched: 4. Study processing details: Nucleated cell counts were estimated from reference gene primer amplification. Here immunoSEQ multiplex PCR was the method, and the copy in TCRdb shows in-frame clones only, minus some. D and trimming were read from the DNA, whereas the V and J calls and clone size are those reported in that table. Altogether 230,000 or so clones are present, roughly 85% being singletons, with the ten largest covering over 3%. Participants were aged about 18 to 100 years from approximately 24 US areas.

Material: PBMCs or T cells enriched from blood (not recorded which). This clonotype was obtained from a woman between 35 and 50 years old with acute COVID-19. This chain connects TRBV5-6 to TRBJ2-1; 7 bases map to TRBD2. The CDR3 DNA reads TGTGCCAGCAGCTATATAGCGGGTAATGAGCAGTTCTTC. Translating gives CASSYIAGNEQFF.